The 17 T cell receptor beta chains in this list originate from one sample, sequenced in a study of siplizumab effects on memory and regulatory T cells. TCRdb's copy holds only in-frame clones and misses some; the assay was immunoSEQ multiplex PCR. Of 100,000 or so clones detected, 85% to 95% appear once; the ten largest clones hold around 13%. The sequencing sample was made of non-Treg CD4+ T cells sorted from blood. The receptors stem from a human donor in good health.

The chain employs TRBV7-9 and TRBJ1-3; tentatively, D is TRBD1 (5 bases). The germline V gene has CDR1 SEHNR and CDR2 FQNEAQ (reference sequence). The V and J ends lost 5 bases and 0 bases respectively, with 17 bases between them. CDR3 length: 17 amino acids. The DNA of the CDR3 is TGTGCCAGCAGCCCGCGACAGCTTCCCCTCTCTGGAAACACCATATATTTT. This gives the protein CASSPRQLPLSGNTIYF.

The chain couples TRBV10-3 to TRBJ1-3; D is unresolved. V lost 3 bases and J 4 bases, leaving 10 bases between the germline ends. CDR1 and CDR2 (germline): ENHRY, SYGVKD. This CDR3 is built from 14 residues. CDR3 coding DNA: TGTGCCATCAGTGAATCGTCAGCCGGAAACACCATATATTTT. Its translation is CAISESSAGNTIYF.

The table lists this clone with a count of one. This chain joins TRBV6-1 and TRBJ1-1; no firm D call. There are 13 residues in the CDR3. CDR1 MNHNS and CDR2 SASEGT come from the germline V gene. Trimming shortened V by 9 bases and J by 6 bases, and 17 bases separated the two germline ends. The CDR3 region has the DNA TGTGCCAGTCTCCTTTATAGAGGCGCTGAAGCTTTCTTT. It yields the protein CASLLYRGAEAFF.

The chain recombines TRBV28 with TRBJ2-7; D remains unclear. Trimming shortened V by 3 bases and J by 1 base, and 19 bases separated the two germline ends. This CDR3 is 17 amino acids long. The V gene's germline CDR1 is MDHEN and CDR2 SYDVKM. The CDR3 coding sequence is TGTGCCAGCAGTTTGCCCCCAGGCTGGGCGGAATCCTACGAGCAGTACTTC. It translates to CASSLPPGWAESYEQYF.

This chain uses TRBV5-1 with TRBJ2-5; a possible D gene is TRBD1 (5 bases). The CDR3 length is 14 residues. Germline V gene lookup returns CDR1 SGHRS and CDR2 YFSETQ. Trimming pared 4 bases from V and 5 bases from J, leaving 15 bases between. The CDR3 reads CASSPGHIRETQYF. CDR3 DNA: TGCGCCAGCAGCCCTGGACATATCCGGGAGACCCAGTACTTC.

The V call is TRBV12-5, the J call TRBJ1-3, with 8 positions matching TRBD1. This CDR3 spans 15 amino acids. Germline assignment: CDR1 LGHNT and CDR2 FRNRAP. V was pared by 6 bases and J by 0 bases, with 4 bases of the junction left unmatched. The CDR3 protein is CASGPGQDSGNTIYF. The CDR3 nucleotides read TGTGCTAGTGGACCGGGACAGGACTCTGGAAACACCATATATTTT.

The V gene is TRBV9, the J gene TRBJ1-2; no reliable D call. This CDR3 is 14 amino acids long. Trimming took 0 bases from V and 3 from J, leaving 9 bases between them. Per germline, CDR1 SGDLS and CDR2 YYNGEE. The CDR3 DNA sequence: TGTGCCAGCAGCGTAGAGGGCAGATACTATGGCTACACCTTC. Protein: CASSVEGRYYGYTF.

The chain has TRBV19 and TRBJ2-5, with D possibly being TRBD1 (5 bases). Trimming pared 3 bases from V and 2 bases from J, leaving 10 bases between. The CDR3 consists of 14 residues. Germline CDR1 LNHDA, CDR2 SQIVND (reference sequence). The CDR3 coding sequence is TGTGCCAGTAGTATTACAGGTCTACAAGAGACCCAGTACTTC. Translation: CASSITGLQETQYF.

This clone is a singleton in its sample. V and J are TRBV29-1 and TRBJ1-2; 9 bases line up with TRBD1. Germline lookup yields CDR1 SQVTM and CDR2 ANQGSEA. The junction had 8 bases not matched to a gene; V was cut back by 6 bases and J by 6 bases. This CDR3 is built from 13 residues. CDR3 sequence: CSVLRDRVNGYTF. The CDR3 nucleotides read TGCAGCGTCCTCCGGGACAGGGTCAATGGCTACACCTTC.

This rearrangement joins TRBV6-5 to TRBJ1-1; 9 positions match TRBD1. V lost 6 bases, J lost 1 base, and 6 bases stayed unmatched. CDR1 and CDR2 (germline): MNHEY, SVGAGI. The CDR3 spans 15 residues. CDR3 coding DNA: TGTGCCAGCAGCCGAGGGACAGGGAAGAACACTGAAGCTTTCTTT. This encodes CASSRGTGKNTEAFF.

The chain is built from TRBV19 and TRBJ2-5; tentative D call: TRBD2 (6 bases). V gave up 5 bases and J gave up 5 bases, with 18 bases separating them. CDR1 and CDR2 (germline): LNHDA, SQIVND (reference sequence). This CDR3 has 15 residues. The CDR3 nucleotides read TGTGCCAGTAGTGTCAGAAGGCGGGAACGTGAGACCCAGTACTTC. It specifies CASSVRRRERETQYF.

V usage is TRBV5-4 and J usage is TRBJ1-2; D unclear. Deletions cut 0 bases from V and 6 bases from J, with 15 bases between. CDR1 SGHNT and CDR2 YYREEE come from the germline V gene (reference sequence). The CDR3 contains 15 residues. This chain's CDR3 is CASSLAGQTMDGYTF. CDR3 DNA: TGTGCCAGCAGCTTGGCCGGTCAGACTATGGATGGCTACACCTTC.

This chain connects TRBV23-1 to TRBJ1-6; no reliable D call. TRBV23-1 falls under the ORF class, with uncertain function. This CDR3 comprises 10 residues. The V gene lost 7 bases and the J gene lost 8 bases, with 3 bases spanning the gap. CDR3 region: CASTHSPLHF. Written as DNA, the CDR3 is TGCGCCAGCACACATTCACCCCTCCACTTT.

The chain is built from TRBV15 and TRBJ1-6; TRBD1 might be the D (6 bases). Trimming pared 5 bases from V and 8 bases from J, leaving 19 bases between. The CDR3 has 16 amino acids. Germline V lookup: CDR1 LNHNV, CDR2 YYDKDF (reference sequence). The CDR3 region is CATSGIQGMSDSPLHF. The CDR3 coding sequence is TGTGCCACCAGCGGGATACAGGGAATGTCAGATTCACCCCTCCACTTT.

The chain joins TRBV30 to TRBJ1-3; D might be TRBD1 (5 bases). V lost 3 bases and J 0 bases, leaving 18 bases between the germline ends. The V gene's germline CDR1 is GTSNPN and CDR2 SVGIG (reference sequence). The length of the CDR3 is 17 residues. CDR3 protein: CAWSNKVGGRSGNTIYF. The CDR3 coding sequence is TGTGCCTGGAGCAACAAGGTGGGGGGACGCTCTGGAAACACCATATATTTT.

The chain links TRBV6-1 to TRBJ2-1; tentative D call: TRBD2 (5 bases). V lost 6 bases, J lost 5 bases, and 20 bases lay in between. The CDR3 is 16 residues long. Germline assignment: CDR1 MNHNS and CDR2 SASEGT. CDR3 nucleotide sequence: TGTGCCAGCAGCGAAAGCCCGACTAAAATTAACAATGAGCAGTTCTTC. It specifies CASSESPTKINNEQFF.

This chain connects TRBV18 to TRBJ2-1; 9 nucleotides line up with TRBD1. The CDR3 has 15 residues. With 2 bases clipped from V and 8 bases from J, the junction kept 7 bases outside the gene matches. The germline V gene encodes CDR1 KGHSH and CDR2 LQKENI. The DNA of the CDR3 is TGTGCCAGCTCACCATATCGGACAGGGGAGGATGAGCAGTTCTTC. Its protein is CASSPYRTGEDEQFF.